This record covers a single T cell receptor beta chain. What it recognizes is unknown. The data were obtained in a study of shared clonotypes between healthy human individuals. The method was immunoSEQ multiplex PCR; TCRdb's version includes in-frame clones alone and lacks a portion of them. This table holds about 980,000 clones, approximately 76% found once. Study results and limitations: Relative to memory subsets, naive subsets generally showed larger estimated richness.

This clonotype was obtained from a man aged 18 to 30 in good health. Sequencing used memory CD4+ T cells sorted from blood. Subset described: CD45RA-negative fraction.

CDR3 sequence: CASSLFGGAVAEAFF. For the CDR3, the DNA is TGTGCCAGCAGCCTATTCGGTGGGGCCGTCGCTGAAGCTTTCTTT. The chain couples TRBV7-9 to TRBJ1-1; a possible D gene is TRBD1 (5 bases). The ends were cut back, 5 bases at V and 6 bases at J, with 19 bases in the middle. This CDR3 contains 15 residues. CDR1 is SEHNR and CDR2 is FQNEAQ in the germline V gene (reference sequence). Filled out from reference TRBV7-9 and TRBJ1-1, the complete variable domain reads DTGVSQNPRHKITKRGQNVTFRCDPISEHNRLYWYRQTLGQGPEFLTYFQNEAQLEKSRLLSDRFSAERPKGSFSTLEIQRTEQGDSAMYLCASSLFGGAVAEAFFGQGTRLTVV.